The T cell receptor (beta chain) described here comes from a study of T-cell memory formation after mild COVID-19. In this sample, this clonotype turned up a few times. As yet, its antigen is unknown. The CDR3 loop spans 14 amino acids. Germline V gene sequence: CDR1 MGHRA, CDR2 YSYEKL. The junction had 3 bases not matched to a gene; V was cut back by 0 bases and J by 9 bases. The study's findings and limits: Shrinking CD4+ clones resided mostly in CM and EM, and CD8+ ones in EMRA. Whether second-wave clones peaking at day 37 were SARS-CoV-2 specific went unconfirmed. Clones contracting day 15 to 85 were balanced CD4/CD8; later expanders leaned CD4+.

One entry per CDR3 protein, called by TCRdb with MiXCR from the 5' RACE reads. The sample contains about 470,000 distinct CDR3 sequences, roughly 20% of which appear only once. The sequencing input was PBMCs or a T cell subset sorted from them (not recorded which). This receptor was obtained from an adult woman who had mild COVID-19 (a few samples of this study predate the infection). Cell type and time point are not known. The rearrangement links TRBV4-1 to TRBJ2-7, with 12 bases identical to TRBD1. CDR3 residues: CASSQEGQGALQYF. In nucleotides, the CDR3 is TGCGCCAGCAGCCAAGAGGGACAGGGGGCCCTGCAGTACTTC.